This TCR beta chain was captured by sequencing in a study of shared clonotypes between healthy human individuals. There are 13 residues in the CDR3. The ends were cut back, 4 bases at V and 4 bases at J, with 13 bases in the middle. CDR1 is GTSNPN, CDR2 SVGIG, per germline (reference sequence). Sequencing used immunoSEQ multiplex PCR; TCRdb keeps in-frame clones, though not all of them. The sample yields 1.6 million or so clones, just under 99% seen once. The specimen was naive CD4+ T cells sorted from blood. Subset indicated: CD45RA+ positively selected. The V and J genes are TRBV30 and TRBJ2-5; perhaps TRBD2 as D (6 bases). This TCR was recovered from a man aged 25-40 years in good health. DNA of the CDR3: TGTGCCTGGAACCCGTCCGGGGGAGAGACCCAGTACTTC. Protein: CAWNPSGGETQYF.